The 32 T cell receptor beta chains presented below share a single source sample, sequenced in a study of siplizumab effects on memory and regulatory T cells (dated by TCRdb to between 2017 and 2020). Library preparation was by the immunoSEQ multiplex PCR assay. TCRdb's version of the immuneACCESS table is confined to in-frame rearrangements and falls short of the full clone set. An unresolved V gene accounts for under half of the shortfall where checked; the remainder is of unknown origin. This sample lists 100,000 or so clones; about 92% were detected once. Together, the top ten hold 0.32% of the sample. The specimen was CD4+ T cells sorted from blood. The source of these receptors is a human donor in good health.

The V gene is TRBV10-3, the J gene TRBJ2-5; D possibly uses TRBD1 or TRBD2 (5 bases each). The germline V gene has CDR1 ENHRY and CDR2 SYGVKD. V was pared by 2 bases and J by 4 bases, with 17 bases between. This CDR3 region has 16 residues. CDR3 region: CAISEGDLGVRETQYF. In DNA form, the CDR3 reads TGTGCCATCAGTGAGGGGGATTTGGGGGTTCGAGAGACCCAGTACTTC.

The chain couples TRBV4-3 to TRBJ2-7; 10 bases line up with TRBD2. Germline V CDR1 and CDR2: LGHNA, YSLEER. Germline trimming cut 1 base from V and 2 bases from J; bases unmatched to any gene: 2. The CDR3 sequence is 15 residues long. CDR3 protein: CASSQGTSGTYEQYF. The DNA of the CDR3 is TGCGCCAGCAGCCAAGGGACTAGCGGCACCTACGAGCAGTACTTC.

This chain uses TRBV6-6 with TRBJ1-6; weak D call: TRBD1 (6 bases). Germline lookup yields CDR1 MNHNY and CDR2 SVGAGI (reference sequence). Between the trimmed V and J ends, which lost 5 bases and 10 bases, there was a span of 15 bases. The CDR3 has 14 amino acids. This chain's CDR3 is CASSPNPQGSPLHF. CDR3 in DNA: TGTGCCAGCAGTCCTAACCCCCAGGGGTCACCCCTCCACTTT.

The rearrangement joins TRBV6-1 to TRBJ2-7; a possible D gene is TRBD2 (5 bases). The CDR3 runs to 14 residues. The germline CDR1 and CDR2 sequences are MNHNS and SASEGT. The germline V and J ends were trimmed by 2 bases and 0 bases, with 8 bases remaining between them. DNA of the CDR3: TGTGCCAGCAGTGAAAGTGGACTCTCCTACGAGCAGTACTTC. Its protein product is CASSESGLSYEQYF.

The chain has TRBV9 and TRBJ2-5, with D perhaps TRBD1 (5 bases). The CDR3 runs 14 residues. V was clipped by 4 bases and J by 2 bases, with 12 bases between them. Germline V CDR1 and CDR2: SGDLS, YYNGEE. Written as DNA, the CDR3 is TGTGCCAGCAGCCTCGACACAGGTCAAGAGACCCAGTACTTC. Protein sequence: CASSLDTGQETQYF.

This clone was detected only once. The CDR3 DNA is TGCGCCAGCACCACGGGGCCTAGCGGTCAAGAGACCCAGTACTTC. Translating it yields CASTTGPSGQETQYF. The V call is TRBV5-1, the J call TRBJ2-5, with TRBD2 matching 7 bases. Germline V CDR1 and CDR2: SGHRS, YFSETQ. The CDR3 spans 15 residues. Losses at the gene ends were 6 bases for V and 2 bases for J; bases not matched to a gene: 10. Full variable domain (rest looked up from reference TRBV5-1 and TRBJ2-5): KAGVTQTPRYLIKTRGQQVTLSCSPISGHRSVSWYQQTPGQGLQFLFEYFSETQRNKGNFPGRFSGRQFSNSRSEMNVSTLELGDSALYLCASTTGPSGQETQYFGPGTRLLVL.

A single count supports this clone. The chain employs TRBV30 and TRBJ1-6, with a possible D match to TRBD1 (6 bases). V was pared by 0 bases and J by 7 bases, with 10 bases between. The germline V gene encodes CDR1 GTSNPN and CDR2 SVGIG (reference sequence). The CDR3 runs to 14 residues. CDR3 coding DNA: TGTGCCTGGAGTGTACTACAGGGAAATTCACCCCTCCACTTT. Its protein product is CAWSVLQGNSPLHF.

This sequence joins TRBV19 and TRBJ2-3; D is possibly TRBD1 (6 bases). The V end lost 3 bases, the J end lost 1 base, and 11 bases lay between the germline ends. Germline V lookup: CDR1 LNHDA, CDR2 SQIVND (reference sequence). The CDR3 has 15 amino acids. The CDR3 sequence: CASSIRQVGTDTQYF. For the CDR3, the DNA is TGTGCCAGTAGTATTAGACAGGTTGGCACAGATACGCAGTATTTT.

The chain is built from TRBV7-3 and TRBJ2-7; D not certain. The CDR3 has 15 amino acids. Germline lookup yields CDR1 SGHTA and CDR2 FQGTGA. V lost 2 bases, J lost 0 bases, and 11 bases lay in between. DNA for the CDR3: TGTGCCAGCAGCTTATCGGCAGCCTCCTCCTACGAGCAGTACTTC. It translates to CASSLSAASSYEQYF.

The V call is TRBV25-1, the J call TRBJ1-4, with D uncertain. The V and J ends lost 1 base and 8 bases respectively, with 2 bases between them. CDR3 length: 11 amino acids. Per germline, CDR1 MGHDK and CDR2 SYGVNS. The DNA of the CDR3 is TGTGCCAGCAGTGAATCCGAAAAACTGTTTTTT. Translating it yields CASSESEKLFF.

V usage is TRBV7-3 and J usage is TRBJ2-3; TRBD2 matches at 9 bases. The CDR3 runs to 17 residues. From germline, CDR1 is SGHTA and CDR2 FQGTGA. J gave up 0 bases and V 5 bases, and 9 bases lay outside the gene matches. Written as DNA, the CDR3 is TGTGCCAGCAGCCCCACCAGCGGGGGGTTAAGCACAGATACGCAGTATTTT. Amino acid sequence: CASSPTSGGLSTDTQYF.

The rearrangement uses TRBV4-1 and TRBJ1-4; 9 positions agree with TRBD1. J lost 2 bases, V lost 1 base, and 5 bases had no gene match. Germline-derived CDR1 and CDR2 are MGHRA and YSYEKL. The CDR3 totals 17 residues. The CDR3 loop is CASSQGNTGGTNEKLFF. In DNA form, the CDR3 reads TGCGCCAGCAGCCAAGGAAATACAGGGGGCACTAATGAAAAACTGTTTTTT.

The CDR3 loop is CASSRRGSYEQYF. The CDR3 DNA follows: TGCGCCAGCTCCCGAAGGGGATCCTACGAGCAGTACTTC. This chain connects TRBV5-1 to TRBJ2-7; tentative D call: TRBD1 (5 bases). V was shortened by 7 bases and J by 1 base, with 12 bases between the two germline ends. CDR3 length: 13 residues. Germline V gene lookup returns CDR1 SGHRS and CDR2 YFSETQ.

The genes are TRBV11-3 and TRBJ2-5; TRBD1 matches at 7 bases. Germline CDR1 reads SGHNT; CDR2 reads YENEEA. The CDR3 is made up of 13 amino acids. V lost 6 bases to trimming and J lost 5 bases; unmatched junction nucleotides: 6. This chain's CDR3 is CASRRGQGETQYF. CDR3 nucleotide sequence: TGTGCCAGCAGGAGGGGGCAGGGGGAGACCCAGTACTTC.

The chain combines TRBV20-1 with TRBJ1-2, with D perhaps TRBD1 (5 bases). CDR3 length: 11 residues. Trimming stripped 6 bases from V and 1 base from J, with 6 bases between. The germline CDR1 and CDR2 sequences are DFQATT and SNEGSKA (reference sequence). The CDR3 here is CSAGGNYGYTF. The CDR3 DNA follows: TGCAGTGCCGGGGGTAACTATGGCTACACCTTC.

This rearrangement joins TRBV18 to TRBJ2-2; the D gene is possibly TRBD1 (6 bases). V lost 3 bases and J lost 4, with 9 bases in between. Germline CDR1 is KGHSH and CDR2 is LQKENI. This CDR3 is built from 14 residues. The DNA of the CDR3 is TGTGCCAGCTCACCCAAGACAGGCACCGGGGAGCTGTTTTTT. This encodes CASSPKTGTGELFF.

The chain uses TRBV5-1 and TRBJ2-3; no firm D call. The CDR3 sequence is 15 residues long. CDR1 and CDR2 from the germline V gene are SGHRS and YFSETQ. Between the trimmed V and J ends, which lost 3 bases and 0 bases, there was a span of 11 bases. CDR3 sequence reads: CASSSRRFSTDTQYF. The DNA of the CDR3 is TGCGCCAGCAGCTCCCGCAGATTCAGCACAGATACGCAGTATTTT.

As DNA, the CDR3 is TGCGCCAGCAGGCGACAGGACACAGATACGCAGTATTTT. Residues: CASRRQDTDTQYF. J is TRBJ2-3 and V is TRBV5-1, with a possible D match to TRBD1 (6 bases). CDR1 and CDR2 (germline): SGHRS, YFSETQ. The CDR3 consists of 13 residues. Deletions cut 5 bases from V and 2 bases from J, with 9 bases between.

The chain is built from TRBV6-1 and TRBJ1-1, with D possibly TRBD1 on 5 matching bases. V lost 2 bases and J 6 bases, leaving 13 bases between the germline ends. The germline CDR1 and CDR2 sequences are MNHNS and SASEGT. The length of the CDR3 is 14 residues. Written as DNA, the CDR3 is TGTGCCAGCAGTGAAAAAGGGTGGGGCTCTGAAGCTTTCTTT. It specifies CASSEKGWGSEAFF.

J is TRBJ2-1 and V is TRBV6-5; 7 bases are a match to TRBD2. CDR1 MNHEY and CDR2 SVGAGI come from the germline V gene. J lost 7 bases, V lost 11 bases, and 11 bases had no gene match. This CDR3 region has 13 residues. CDR3 protein: CAAGRGSGNEQFF. The CDR3 DNA reads TGTGCCGCCGGGCGGGGGTCCGGGAATGAGCAGTTCTTC.

This clone appeared once. The chain carries TRBV2 and TRBJ1-2; no reliable D call. Between the trimmed V and J ends, which lost 8 bases and 8 bases, there was a span of 15 bases. This CDR3 is 12 amino acids long. The germline V gene encodes CDR1 SNHLY and CDR2 FYNNEI. The CDR3 coding sequence is TGTGCCAGCCACTCTTTACTCGTCGGCTACACCTTC. Its translation: CASHSLLVGYTF.

This chain uses TRBV5-6 with TRBJ2-1, with unresolved D. There are 14 residues in the CDR3. Germline assignment: CDR1 SGHDT and CDR2 YYEEEE. V was shortened by 4 bases and J by 6 bases, with 14 bases between the two germline ends. The CDR3 DNA is TGTGCCAGCAGCGACGTGCAAGGTTTCAATGAGCAGTTCTTC. This codes for CASSDVQGFNEQFF.

J is TRBJ1-1 and V is TRBV5-8; 9 nucleotides align to TRBD1. The CDR3 runs to 15 residues. J lost 1 base, V lost 3 bases, and 4 bases had no gene match. Germline CDR1 SGHTS, CDR2 YDEGEE. CDR3: CASSSQGQGNTEAFF. CDR3 DNA sequence: TGTGCCAGCAGCTCCCAGGGACAGGGGAACACTGAAGCTTTCTTT.

This clone has a handful of counts. This chain links TRBV19 with TRBJ1-5; TRBD1 matches 8 bases. The V gene end was trimmed by 0 bases and the J gene end by 3 bases; junction bases not matched to a gene: 1. The CDR3 is made up of 15 amino acids. The germline V gene encodes CDR1 LNHDA and CDR2 SQIVND (reference sequence). CDR3 in DNA: TGTGCCAGTAGTATAGAGGGACAGGCCAATCAGCCCCAGCATTTT. It codes for CASSIEGQANQPQHF. Full variable domain (outside the CDR3, taken from reference TRBV19 and TRBJ1-5): DGGITQSPKYLFRKEGQNVTLSCEQNLNHDAMYWYRQDPGQGLRLIYYSQIVNDFQKGDIAEGYSVSREKKESFPLTVTSAQKNPTAFYLCASSIEGQANQPQHFGDGTRLSIL.

This sequence joins TRBV28 and TRBJ2-3, with D unresolved. CDR1 MDHEN and CDR2 SYDVKM come from the germline V gene. V lost 4 bases and J lost 2, with 4 bases in between. The CDR3 totals 12 residues. This CDR3 reads CASSSPTDTQYF. CDR3 DNA sequence: TGTGCCAGCAGTTCACCCACAGATACGCAGTATTTT.

This clone showed up just once. This chain links TRBV4-2 with TRBJ1-6; D is perhaps TRBD1 (5 bases). Germline values: CDR1 LGHNA, CDR2 YNFKEQ. V was clipped by 0 bases and J by 6 bases, with 12 bases between them. The CDR3 spans 16 residues. CDR3 region: CASSQDWGTSNSPLHF. The CDR3 nucleotides read TGTGCCAGCAGCCAAGATTGGGGCACGTCTAATTCACCCCTCCACTTT.

V is TRBV19 and J is TRBJ2-3; 8 positions agree with TRBD2. Germline trimming cut 1 base from V and 2 bases from J; bases unmatched to any gene: 5. Germline-derived CDR1 and CDR2 are LNHDA and SQIVND (reference sequence). The CDR3 is 16 amino acids. Here the CDR3 DNA reads TGTGCCAGTAGTATAGCGGGGCGGGGGGCCACAGATACGCAGTATTTT. Its translation: CASSIAGRGATDTQYF.

The chain links TRBV2 to TRBJ1-2; D uncertain. This CDR3 spans 12 amino acids. Germline V lookup: CDR1 SNHLY, CDR2 FYNNEI. Between the trimmed V and J ends, which lost 5 bases and 7 bases, there was a span of 11 bases. CDR3 sequence reads: CASSFDTFGYTF. The CDR3 DNA is TGTGCCAGCAGTTTCGACACGTTTGGCTACACCTTC. The variable domain in full, with the rest retrieved from reference TRBV2 and TRBJ1-2, is EPEVTQTPSHQVTQMGQEVILRCVPISNHLYFYWYRQILGQKVEFLVSFYNNEISEKSEIFDDQFSVERPDGSNFTLKIRSTKLEDSAMYFCASSFDTFGYTFGSGTRLTVV.

V usage is TRBV2 and J usage is TRBJ2-4, with 11 positions matching TRBD2. Losses at the gene ends were 8 bases for V and 6 bases for J; bases not matched to a gene: 6. Looked up from germline, CDR1 is SNHLY and CDR2 is FYNNEI. This CDR3 contains 14 residues. CDR3: CASASTSGVNIQYF. In DNA, the CDR3 is TGTGCCAGCGCCTCGACTAGCGGGGTAAACATTCAGTACTTC. The full variable domain, with the rest looked up from reference TRBV2 and TRBJ2-4, is EPEVTQTPSHQVTQMGQEVILRCVPISNHLYFYWYRQILGQKVEFLVSFYNNEISEKSEIFDDQFSVERPDGSNFTLKIRSTKLEDSAMYFCASASTSGVNIQYFGAGTRLSVL.

The chain uses TRBV19 and TRBJ2-7, with 10 positions matching TRBD1. J lost 0 bases, V lost 6 bases, and 2 bases had no gene match. The CDR3 runs to 14 residues. Germline loops: CDR1 LNHDA, CDR2 SQIVND (reference sequence). The CDR3 is CASRRDRGSYEQYF. DNA for the CDR3: TGTGCCAGTAGGAGGGACAGGGGCTCCTACGAGCAGTACTTC.

This chain links TRBV9 with TRBJ2-1; TRBD2 is a possible D gene (5 bases). V lost 0 bases to trimming and J lost 1 base, with 5 bases between them. CDR1 and CDR2 (germline): SGDLS, YYNGEE. The CDR3 extends over 14 amino acids. The DNA for the CDR3 is TGTGCCAGCAGCGTAGCGGGATCCTACAATGAGCAGTTCTTC. It encodes CASSVAGSYNEQFF. The complete variable domain, with remaining parts taken from reference TRBV9 and TRBJ2-1, reads DSGVTQTPKHLITATGQRVTLRCSPRSGDLSVYWYQQSLDQGLQFLIQYYNGEERAKGNILERFSAQQFPDLHSELNLSSLELGDSALYFCASSVAGSYNEQFFGPGTRLTVL.

The chain has TRBV6-5 and TRBJ2-3, with TRBD2 identical over 10 bases. Germline-derived CDR1 and CDR2 are MNHEY and SVGAGI. The CDR3 length is 16 residues. The V and J ends lost 4 bases and 7 bases, in that order; junction bases with no gene match: 11. In DNA form, the CDR3 reads TGTGCCAGCAGTTTAACTAGCGGGAAAGGTGTAAATACGCAGTATTTT. Translating gives CASSLTSGKGVNTQYF.